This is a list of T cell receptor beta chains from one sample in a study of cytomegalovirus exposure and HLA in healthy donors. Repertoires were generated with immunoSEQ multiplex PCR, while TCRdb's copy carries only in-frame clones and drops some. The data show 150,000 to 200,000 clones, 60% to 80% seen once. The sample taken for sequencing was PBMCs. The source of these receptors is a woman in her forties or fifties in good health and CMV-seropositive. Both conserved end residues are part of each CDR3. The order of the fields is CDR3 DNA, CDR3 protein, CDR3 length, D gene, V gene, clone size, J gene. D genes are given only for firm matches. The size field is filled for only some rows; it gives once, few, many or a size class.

CDR3nt: TGTGCCAGCAGTTCCAACAAACGGGAGGGCTACGAGCAGTACTTC
CDR3aa: CASSSNKREGYEQYF
len: 15
d_gene: TRBD2
v_gene: TRBV6-5
abundance: -
j_gene: TRBJ2-7

CDR3nt: TGTGCCAGCGTGCTTGCGGGATACGGTGAAAAACTGTTTTTT
CDR3aa: CASVLAGYGEKLFF
len: 14
d_gene: -
v_gene: TRBV7-9
abundance: once
j_gene: TRBJ1-4

CDR3nt: TGTGCCAGCAGAAGGGACTTCAACAATGAGCAGTTCTTC
CDR3aa: CASRRDFNNEQFF
len: 13
d_gene: -
v_gene: TRBV7-2
abundance: few
j_gene: TRBJ2-1

CDR3nt: TGTGCCTGGAGCCTCAGGGGGAGTAGAAAATATGGCTACACCTTC
CDR3aa: CAWSLRGSRKYGYTF
len: 15
d_gene: TRBD1
v_gene: TRBV30
abundance: -
j_gene: TRBJ1-2

CDR3nt: TGTGCCAGCAGCTTTGGCGGTGGATACAATGAGCAGTTCTTC
CDR3aa: CASSFGGGYNEQFF
len: 14
d_gene: -
v_gene: TRBV5-5
abundance: few
j_gene: TRBJ2-1

CDR3nt: TGTGCCAGCAGCCCTCAGCGGGGCCACGAGCAGTACTTC
CDR3aa: CASSPQRGHEQYF
len: 13
d_gene: TRBD2
v_gene: TRBV7-2
abundance: -
j_gene: TRBJ2-7

CDR3nt: TGTGCCAGCAGCTTCCGGACAGGAAGGGGTCAGCCCCAGCATTTT
CDR3aa: CASSFRTGRGQPQHF
len: 15
d_gene: TRBD1
v_gene: TRBV7-2
abundance: few
j_gene: TRBJ1-5

CDR3nt: TGTGCCAGCAGTCCTCCGGACAGGGGGCTTGGCTACACCTTC
CDR3aa: CASSPPDRGLGYTF
len: 14
d_gene: TRBD1
v_gene: TRBV28
abundance: -
j_gene: TRBJ1-2

CDR3nt: TGCGCCAGCAGCCAAGGGATACAGGTAAACACTGAAGCTTTCTTT
CDR3aa: CASSQGIQVNTEAFF
len: 15
d_gene: -
v_gene: TRBV4-1
abundance: few
j_gene: TRBJ1-1

CDR3nt: TGTGCCAGCAGTGTCACTCAAAGTCCGGGACAGGGGTATGGCTGCACCTTC
CDR3aa: CASSVTQSPGQGYGCTF
len: 17
d_gene: TRBD1
v_gene: TRBV6-1
abundance: -
j_gene: TRBJ1-2

CDR3nt: TGTGCCAGCAGCCAAGGACCAAGGGGGGAGACCCAGTACTTC
CDR3aa: CASSQGPRGETQYF
len: 14
d_gene: -
v_gene: TRBV16
abundance: -
j_gene: TRBJ2-5

CDR3nt: TGTGCCAGCAGTTACTCAAGCGGGGGGGGGTTTGGCTACACCTTC
CDR3aa: CASSYSSGGGFGYTF
len: 15
d_gene: -
v_gene: TRBV6-5
abundance: -
j_gene: TRBJ1-2

CDR3nt: TGCGCCAGCAGCTACAGGGTTTTGAACACTGAAGCTTTCTTT
CDR3aa: CASSYRVLNTEAFF
len: 14
d_gene: -
v_gene: TRBV5-1
abundance: -
j_gene: TRBJ1-1

CDR3nt: TGTGCCAGCAGTTTGATGGGACAGGGGAATCAGCCCCAGCATTTT
CDR3aa: CASSLMGQGNQPQHF
len: 15
d_gene: TRBD1
v_gene: TRBV28
abundance: -
j_gene: TRBJ1-5

CDR3nt: TGTGCCAGCAGTGACCAGGGGGACGAGCAGTACTTC
CDR3aa: CASSDQGDEQYF
len: 12
d_gene: TRBD1
v_gene: TRBV2
abundance: -
j_gene: TRBJ2-7

CDR3nt: TGTGCCAGCAGTTCCGGACTAGCGGGATTTGAGCAGTTCTTC
CDR3aa: CASSSGLAGFEQFF
len: 14
d_gene: TRBD2
v_gene: TRBV6-5
abundance: -
j_gene: TRBJ2-1

CDR3nt: TGTGCCAGCAGCCCAGGACAGGGCTCTTGGGGCTACACCTTC
CDR3aa: CASSPGQGSWGYTF
len: 14
d_gene: TRBD1
v_gene: TRBV7-9
abundance: few
j_gene: TRBJ1-2

CDR3nt: TGCGCCAGCAGCCAAAGCCCTGTACGTTTTACCCACGCCTACGAGCAGTACTTC
CDR3aa: CASSQSPVRFTHAYEQYF
len: 18
d_gene: -
v_gene: TRBV4-1
abundance: -
j_gene: TRBJ2-7

CDR3nt: TGTGCCTGGAAGAGGGTTTGGACTGAAGCTTTCTTT
CDR3aa: CAWKRVWTEAFF
len: 12
d_gene: -
v_gene: TRBV30
abundance: -
j_gene: TRBJ1-1

CDR3nt: TGTGCCAGCGCGGGACAGGGGGGACTCGGTGGCTCACCCCTCCACTTT
CDR3aa: CASAGQGGLGGSPLHF
len: 16
d_gene: TRBD1
v_gene: TRBV2
abundance: -
j_gene: TRBJ1-6

CDR3nt: TGCAGCGGAACAGGGTCGCATACGCAGTATTTT
CDR3aa: CSGTGSHTQYF
len: 11
d_gene: -
v_gene: TRBV29-1
abundance: once
j_gene: TRBJ2-3

CDR3nt: TGTGCCAGCAGTCTAATCGGGGGGGCGGGGAATGAGCAGTTCTTC
CDR3aa: CASSLIGGAGNEQFF
len: 15
d_gene: TRBD2
v_gene: TRBV6-5
abundance: once
j_gene: TRBJ2-1

CDR3nt: TGTGCCAGCTCACCCTTCGTGACAGGACGCAATCAGCCCCAGCATTTT
CDR3aa: CASSPFVTGRNQPQHF
len: 16
d_gene: -
v_gene: TRBV18
abundance: -
j_gene: TRBJ1-5

CDR3nt: TGTGCCAGCAGCTCGGACAGGGAAGAGACCCAGTACTTC
CDR3aa: CASSSDREETQYF
len: 13
d_gene: TRBD1
v_gene: TRBV2
abundance: -
j_gene: TRBJ2-5

CDR3nt: TGTGCCAGCAGCTTAGGAGCTAGCAATCAGCCCCAGCATTTT
CDR3aa: CASSLGASNQPQHF
len: 14
d_gene: -
v_gene: TRBV7-9
abundance: -
j_gene: TRBJ1-5

CDR3nt: TGCGCCAGCAGCCGGGGGACAGGGGGGAGGAATTCACCCCTCCACTTT
CDR3aa: CASSRGTGGRNSPLHF
len: 16
d_gene: TRBD1
v_gene: TRBV4-1
abundance: -
j_gene: TRBJ1-6

CDR3nt: TGTGCCAGCAGCTTACGGTTTAGCGGGGGGGCCGTAGATACGCAGTATTTT
CDR3aa: CASSLRFSGGAVDTQYF
len: 17
d_gene: TRBD2
v_gene: TRBV7-8
abundance: -
j_gene: TRBJ2-3

CDR3nt: TGTGCCAGCAGTTTAGCATTACAAGAGACCCAGTACTTC
CDR3aa: CASSLALQETQYF
len: 13
d_gene: -
v_gene: TRBV7-2
abundance: -
j_gene: TRBJ2-5

CDR3nt: TGTGCCAGCAGTCTGACTAGCGGGGGATCCTACGAGCAGTACTTC
CDR3aa: CASSLTSGGSYEQYF
len: 15
d_gene: TRBD2
v_gene: TRBV11-2
abundance: -
j_gene: TRBJ2-7

CDR3nt: TGTGCCAGCAGCCGGACAGGGGATAACACTGAAGCTTTCTTT
CDR3aa: CASSRTGDNTEAFF
len: 14
d_gene: TRBD1
v_gene: TRBV7-8
abundance: -
j_gene: TRBJ1-1

CDR3nt: TGTGCCAGCAGTGGACAGCCGTATAGCAATCAGCCCCAGCATTTT
CDR3aa: CASSGQPYSNQPQHF
len: 15
d_gene: -
v_gene: TRBV6-1
abundance: -
j_gene: TRBJ1-5

CDR3nt: TGTGCCAGCTCACCATCCCAGGGCTCTTTCTCCTACGAGCAGTACTTC
CDR3aa: CASSPSQGSFSYEQYF
len: 16
d_gene: -
v_gene: TRBV18
abundance: -
j_gene: TRBJ2-7

CDR3nt: TGTGCCAGTAGTATAGTCCCCCCACACCCCCAGGGGCACTCTGGAAACACCATATATTTT
CDR3aa: CASSIVPPHPQGHSGNTIYF
len: 20
d_gene: -
v_gene: TRBV19
abundance: -
j_gene: TRBJ1-3

CDR3nt: TGTGCCAGCAGTGAAGCTTACGGTGAAGCTTTCTTT
CDR3aa: CASSEAYGEAFF
len: 12
d_gene: -
v_gene: TRBV2
abundance: -
j_gene: TRBJ1-1

CDR3nt: TGTGCCATCAGAGGACTAGCGGGAGCGTACGAGCAGTACTTC
CDR3aa: CAIRGLAGAYEQYF
len: 14
d_gene: TRBD2
v_gene: TRBV10-3
abundance: -
j_gene: TRBJ2-7

CDR3nt: TGCGCCAGCAGCTTGGGACCGGGACAGACTAACTATGGCTACACCTTC
CDR3aa: CASSLGPGQTNYGYTF
len: 16
d_gene: TRBD1
v_gene: TRBV5-1
abundance: -
j_gene: TRBJ1-2

CDR3nt: TGTGCCAGCAGCCTCGGACTAGCGGGAGGGTTCGGCGACGAGCAGTACTTC
CDR3aa: CASSLGLAGGFGDEQYF
len: 17
d_gene: TRBD2
v_gene: TRBV7-2
abundance: few
j_gene: TRBJ2-7

CDR3nt: TGTGCCAGCAGTGAGGGGGGACAGCTCCTGACCTACGAGCAGTACTTC
CDR3aa: CASSEGGQLLTYEQYF
len: 16
d_gene: -
v_gene: TRBV2
abundance: -
j_gene: TRBJ2-7

CDR3nt: TGTGCCAGCAGTTTGTCAGGGGGCGCGGGCGGGGAGCTGTTTTTT
CDR3aa: CASSLSGGAGGELFF
len: 15
d_gene: TRBD1
v_gene: TRBV28
abundance: -
j_gene: TRBJ2-2

CDR3nt: TGTGCCAGCAGCCCACCGGGACAGGGTTCCGAAGCTTTCTTT
CDR3aa: CASSPPGQGSEAFF
len: 14
d_gene: TRBD1
v_gene: TRBV11-3
abundance: -
j_gene: TRBJ1-1